These 17 T cell receptor beta chains came from one sample sequenced in a study of beta chain features in type 1 diabetes. Expressed TCRB transcripts got sequenced, as all isolated RNA was reverse transcribed. Repertoires were generated with immunoSEQ multiplex PCR, while TCRdb's copy carries only in-frame clones and drops some. The sample lists 430,000 or so clones, 11% seen once, with about 0.045% in the top ten. Sequenced: naive CD4+ T cells from blood. The receptors were gathered from a young woman in good health.

This clone occurred a few times. The CDR3 DNA reads as TGTGCCAGCGGGTGGGCCGGCCGGGAGCTGTACGTC. This sequence encodes CASGWAGRELYV. The rearrangement links TRBV27 to TRBJ2-7; the D gene is possibly TRBD2 (6 bases). This CDR3 has 12 residues. Germline CDR1 is MNHEY and CDR2 is SMNVEV (reference sequence).

The chain is built from TRBV11-2 and TRBJ2-3; TRBD1 matches 10 bases. This CDR3 has 16 amino acids. V trimming: 2 bases; J trimming: 3 bases; junction bases outside the gene matches: 5. Germline V gene lookup returns CDR1 SGHAT and CDR2 FQNNGV. CDR3 DNA: TGTGCCAGCAGCTTACGGCTGGGACAGGGGACAGATACGCAGTATTTT. This translates into CASSLRLGQGTDTQYF.

This clone has more than one count but fewer than ten. The chain uses TRBV30 and TRBJ2-7; 8 nucleotides match TRBD2. The CDR3 is 16 residues long. The germline CDR1 and CDR2 sequences are GTSNPN and SVGIG (reference sequence). V lost 1 base to trimming and J lost 3 bases; unmatched junction nucleotides: 11. The CDR3 coding sequence is TGTGCCTGGAGTGACACCCCAGCGGGAGTCGTCTACGAGCAGTACTTC. This gives the protein CAWSDTPAGVVYEQYF. Based on the CDR3 plus reference TRBV30 and TRBJ2-7, the full variable domain is SQTIHQWPATLVQPVGSPLSLECTVEGTSNPNLYWYRQAAGRGLQLLFYSVGIGQISSEVPQNLSASRPQDRQFILSSKKLLLSDSGFYLCAWSDTPAGVVYEQYFGPGTRLTVT.

This clone was counted between two and nine times. The CDR3 sequence is CASSLQGSPYNEQFF. The CDR3 DNA reads TGTGCCAGCAGCCTACAGGGGAGTCCCTACAATGAGCAGTTCTTC. The V call is TRBV2, the J call TRBJ2-1; 7 nucleotides agree with TRBD1. Germline assignment: CDR1 SNHLY and CDR2 FYNNEI. The CDR3 is 15 amino acids. V lost 6 bases to trimming and J lost 2 bases; unmatched junction nucleotides: 7.

The V call is TRBV5-4, the J call TRBJ2-5; TRBD1 is a possible D gene (5 bases). In germline, CDR1 is SGHNT, CDR2 YYREEE (reference sequence). The V end lost 5 bases, the J end lost 8 bases, and 13 bases lay between the germline ends. This CDR3 is built from 12 residues. Here the CDR3 DNA reads TGTGCCAGCAGTCGCGACAGTAGCACCCAGTACTTC. It is translated as CASSRDSSTQYF.

About this clone itself: Additional DNA sequences in this sample encode the identical CDR3. This rearrangement joins TRBV2 to TRBJ2-1; D is unresolved. CDR1 and CDR2 (germline): SNHLY, FYNNEI. With 2 bases removed from V and 4 bases from J, the gap between germline ends came to 6 bases. The CDR3 covers 13 residues. The CDR3 loop is CASSERQYNEQFF. The CDR3, as DNA: TGTGCCAGCAGTGAACGGCAGTACAATGAGCAGTTCTTC.

This clone was seen more than once but under ten times. The rearrangement links TRBV2 to TRBJ2-7; D might be TRBD1 (6 bases). CDR3 length equals 13 residues. V lost 6 bases and J 2 bases, leaving 11 bases between the germline ends. Germline-derived CDR1 and CDR2 are SNHLY and FYNNEI. CDR3: CASRETGPYEQYV. For the CDR3, the DNA is TGTGCCAGCAGGGAGACAGGTCCCTACGAGCAGTACGTC.

The chain is built from TRBV6-1 and TRBJ2-7; maybe TRBD2 (5 bases). The CDR3 is 13 residues long. V gave up 1 base and J gave up 5 bases, with 9 bases separating them. Per germline, CDR1 MNHNS and CDR2 SASEGT. DNA for the CDR3: TGTGCCAGCAGTGAAGTGCGGGTTGACGAGCAGTACGTC. It is translated as CASSEVRVDEQYV.

The gene calls are TRBV6-1 and TRBJ2-1; TRBD1 agrees at 7 bases. The CDR3 sequence is 15 residues long. The germline gives CDR1 MNHNS, CDR2 SASEGT. V shed 1 base and J 3 bases; nucleotides not matched to a gene: 3. The CDR3 region has the DNA TGTGCCAGCAGTGAAGACAGGGGAGACTACAATGAGCAGTTCTTC. Translated: CASSEDRGDYNEQFF.

This clone was detected a few times. The V call is TRBV2, the J call TRBJ1-2; D possibly corresponds to TRBD1 (5 bases). This CDR3 spans 14 amino acids. CDR1 and CDR2 (germline): SNHLY, FYNNEI. V lost 8 bases and J 0 bases, leaving 13 bases between the germline ends. The CDR3 DNA reads TGTGCCAGCTGCCGGGAGGGGACTAACTATGGCTACACCTTC. This gives the protein CASCREGTNYGYTF.

The chain has TRBV4-3 and TRBJ2-1, with 10 bases that match TRBD2. The J segment lost 6 bases and the V segment lost 1 base, leaving 9 bases of the junction unmatched. Germline CDR1 LGHNA, CDR2 YSLEER. The CDR3 totals 17 residues. Here the CDR3 reads CASSQVGASGSRNEQFF. CDR3 bases: TGCGCCAGCAGCCAAGTTGGGGCTAGCGGGAGCCGCAATGAGCAGTTCTTC.

This clone has more than one count but fewer than ten. The chain is built from TRBV4-3 and TRBJ2-1; D gene unclear. V was trimmed by 3 bases and J by 0 bases, leaving 9 bases between them. CDR3 size: 15 residues. Germline V gives CDR1 LGHNA, CDR2 YSLEER. The CDR3 DNA follows: TGCGCCAGCAGCCACGAAGTTAGCTCCTACAATGAGCAGTTCTTC. Amino acids: CASSHEVSSYNEQFF.

This clone was observed a few times. V usage is TRBV9 and J usage is TRBJ1-5; TRBD1 agrees at 7 bases. Germline V lookup: CDR1 SGDLS, CDR2 YYNGEE. The CDR3 has 13 amino acids. V gave up 3 bases and J gave up 7 bases; unmatched junction bases: 4. CDR3 sequence: CASSGRGMQPQHF. In nucleotides, the CDR3 is TGTGCCAGCAGCGGCAGGGGGATGCAGCCCCAGCATTTT.

Only a few counts were recorded for this clone. This chain links TRBV19 with TRBJ2-3; 9 nucleotides line up with TRBD1. V shed 1 base and J 7 bases; nucleotides not matched to a gene: 9. Looked up from germline, CDR1 is LNHDA and CDR2 is SQIVND (reference sequence). The CDR3 is made up of 16 amino acids. The DNA for the CDR3 is TGTGCCAGTAGTATAGGAGGGACAGGGTCCTCCAATACGCAGTATTTT. Encoded protein: CASSIGGTGSSNTQYF.

This clone was counted between two and nine times. This sequence joins TRBV29-1 and TRBJ1-1, with no clear D. CDR1 and CDR2 from the germline V gene are SQVTM and ANQGSEA. V lost 7 bases, J lost 1 base, and 7 bases lay in between. CDR3 length: 11 amino acids. The CDR3 here is CSADSNTEAFF. CDR3 nucleotide sequence: TGCAGCGCCGACTCGAACACTGAAGCTTTCTTT.

The chain combines TRBV18 with TRBJ2-1; unclear D gene. Germline-derived CDR1 and CDR2 are KGHSH and LQKENI. This CDR3 is built from 12 residues. V was cut by 3 bases and J by 12 bases, with 12 bases left in between. The DNA for the CDR3 is TGTGCCAGCTCACCCCGCGGTGGTGGGCAGTTCTTC. This encodes CASSPRGGGQFF.

The V and J genes are TRBV9 and TRBJ1-2; D is unclear. Germline CDR1 SGDLS, CDR2 YYNGEE. CDR3 length equals 12 residues. V was cut by 4 bases and J by 4 bases, with 8 bases left in between. CDR3 amino acids: CASSSDGYGYTF. The CDR3 region has the DNA TGTGCCAGCAGCTCAGACGGCTATGGCTACACCTTC.